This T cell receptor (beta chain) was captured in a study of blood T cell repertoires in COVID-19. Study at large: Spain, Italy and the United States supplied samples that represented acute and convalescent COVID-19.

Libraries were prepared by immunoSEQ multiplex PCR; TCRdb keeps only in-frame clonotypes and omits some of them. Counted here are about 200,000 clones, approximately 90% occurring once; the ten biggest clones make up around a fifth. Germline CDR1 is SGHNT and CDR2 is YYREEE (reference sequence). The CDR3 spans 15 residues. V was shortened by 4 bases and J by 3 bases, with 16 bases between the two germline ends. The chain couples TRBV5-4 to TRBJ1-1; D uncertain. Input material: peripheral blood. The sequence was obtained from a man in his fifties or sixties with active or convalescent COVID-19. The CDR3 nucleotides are TGTGCCAGCAGCCGATCGGGTGTCACGGACACTGAAGCTTTCTTT. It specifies CASSRSGVTDTEAFF.